This is a list of T cell receptor beta chains from one sample in a study of blood T cell repertoires in COVID-19. Sequencing was performed with immunoSEQ multiplex PCR; in TCRdb, only in-frame clones are kept and a portion is missing. This table has under 450,000 clones, about 86% appearing once. The sample was peripheral blood. All receptors derive from a woman in her sixties with COVID-19, enrolled during active disease. CDR3s include the opening cysteine and the closing phenylalanine or tryptophan. The D gene is left open where the match is weak. The size field is filled for only some rows; it gives once, few, many or a size class.

V: TRBV11-2
J: TRBJ2-5
size: .
D: .
DNA: TGTGCCAGCAGCTTAGCTGAGACCCAGTACTTC
CDR3: CASSLAETQYF

V: TRBV13
J: TRBJ2-7
size: .
D: .
DNA: TGTGCCAGCAGCCCCAGCGACAGCACCTACGAGCAGTACTTC
CDR3: CASSPSDSTYEQYF

V: TRBV7-8
J: TRBJ2-5
size: .
D: .
DNA: TGTGCCAGCAGCTCGGGGTACACCCGGGGGGAGACCCAGTACTTC
CDR3: CASSSGYTRGETQYF

V: TRBV6-5
J: TRBJ1-5
size: .
D: TRBD1
DNA: TGTGCCACCGCCGGACAGGGGGCGAATCAGCCCCAGCATTTT
CDR3: CATAGQGANQPQHF

V: TRBV18
J: TRBJ1-5
size: few
D: .
DNA: TGTGCCAGCTCTCCTGCCGGTCAGCCCCAGCATTTT
CDR3: CASSPAGQPQHF

V: TRBV2
J: TRBJ2-7
size: .
D: .
DNA: TGTGCCAGTGTGGACACCTACTCCTACGAGCAGTACTTC
CDR3: CASVDTYSYEQYF

V: TRBV5-1
J: TRBJ1-2
size: .
D: .
DNA: TGCGCCAGCAGCAGAACCCTCGGGGAAGGCTATGGCTACACCTTC
CDR3: CASSRTLGEGYGYTF

V: TRBV4-1
J: TRBJ2-7
size: .
D: .
DNA: TGCGCCAGCAGCCAAGATACAGAGGGAAGGGGGTACGAGCAGTACTTC
CDR3: CASSQDTEGRGYEQYF

V: TRBV11-3
J: TRBJ2-7
size: .
D: TRBD1
DNA: TGTGCCAGCAGGGCCGGGACAGTGAACTACGAGCAGTACTTC
CDR3: CASRAGTVNYEQYF

V: TRBV19
J: TRBJ2-2
size: once
D: .
DNA: TGTGCCAGTAGTATGGGGCGCAGGAGGGACACCGGGGAGCTGTTTTTT
CDR3: CASSMGRRRDTGELFF

V: TRBV29-1
J: TRBJ2-5
size: .
D: TRBD1
DNA: TGCAGCGTTGACGGACAGGGGCGAGAGACCCAGTACTTC
CDR3: CSVDGQGRETQYF

V: TRBV5-1
J: TRBJ1-1
size: .
D: TRBD1
DNA: TGCGCCAGCAGCTACGGGACAGGGGGGACTGAAGCTTTCTTT
CDR3: CASSYGTGGTEAFF

V: TRBV2
J: TRBJ2-3
size: .
D: TRBD2
DNA: TGTGCCAGCGGGTCAGGGACTAGCGGTCCCGGGGTGGATACGCAGTATTTT
CDR3: CASGSGTSGPGVDTQYF